This record concerns one TCR beta chain sequence. This entry comes from a study of T cells after yellow fever vaccination. Germline CDR1 and CDR2: DFQATT and SNEGSKA (reference sequence). The CDR3 is made up of 14 amino acids. Trimming left V 1 base short and J 7 bases short, with 14 bases between. Using its own MiXCR run on the 5' RACE reads, TCRdb lists one record per CDR3 protein. The top ten clones hold about 3% of a sample with some 340,000 distinct CDR3 sequences, over 8.5% of them seen once. The TCR sequence derives from a man between 18 and 35 years old who received the YFV17D yellow fever vaccine. This chain joins TRBV20-1 and TRBJ2-1; D may be TRBD2 (6 bases). Material: CD4+ T cells sorted from PBMCs, obtained 45 days after the yellow fever booster vaccination. The CDR3 bases are TGCAGTGCTAGAGGCCTTAGCGGCTGGAATGAGCAGTTCTTC. It codes for CSARGLSGWNEQFF.